A single sample is the source of the 13 T cell receptor beta chains below, sequenced in a study of cytomegalovirus exposure and HLA in healthy donors. Primers: 60 Vbeta forward and 13 Jbeta reverse. Sequenced by immunoSEQ multiplex PCR; TCRdb stores in-frame clones only, minus some. This sample has 200,000 to 250,000 clones, with about 89% found just once. Sequenced sample: PBMCs. These receptors came from a woman between 18 and 30 years old in good health and CMV-seronegative.

This chain joins TRBV7-9 and TRBJ2-5; D perhaps matches TRBD2 (6 bases). The CDR3 covers 15 residues. Germline loops: CDR1 SEHNR, CDR2 FQNEAQ (reference sequence). V shed 6 bases and J shed 0 bases, with 14 bases lying between them. The CDR3 reads CASSGLGDYQETQYF. The CDR3 nucleotides read TGTGCCAGCAGTGGGCTGGGGGACTACCAAGAGACCCAGTACTTC.

This clone has just a few counts. The chain couples TRBV4-1 to TRBJ2-2, with TRBD2 matching over 10 bases. The CDR3 length is 17 residues. The germline V gene encodes CDR1 MGHRA and CDR2 YSYEKL. The V gene end was trimmed by 1 base and the J gene end by 0 bases; junction bases not matched to a gene: 2. The CDR3 spells CASSQVGLAANTGELFF. CDR3 nucleotide sequence: TGCGCCAGCAGCCAAGTTGGACTAGCGGCGAACACCGGGGAGCTGTTTTTT.

The V and J genes are TRBV6-1 and TRBJ2-5, with unresolved D. There are 15 residues in the CDR3. Between the trimmed V and J ends, which lost 1 base and 4 bases, there was a span of 13 bases. Germline V gene sequence: CDR1 MNHNS, CDR2 SASEGT. The chain's CDR3 is CASSEVKLARETQYF. For the CDR3, the DNA is TGTGCCAGCAGTGAAGTTAAGTTAGCCAGAGAGACCCAGTACTTC.

The genes are TRBV11-2 and TRBJ1-2; D gene ambiguous. V was cut by 8 bases and J by 3 bases, with 13 bases left in between. The CDR3 covers 13 residues. The germline V gene has CDR1 SGHAT and CDR2 FQNNGV. CDR3 nucleotide sequence: TGTGCCAGCGGTGGAGGCTATGACTATGGCTACACCTTC. Encoded protein: CASGGGYDYGYTF.

This clone occurred a few times. The chain has TRBV15 and TRBJ2-1; D perhaps matches TRBD2 (6 bases). V shed 11 bases and J shed 3 bases, with 14 bases lying between them. This CDR3 is built from 13 residues. Germline lookup yields CDR1 LNHNV and CDR2 YYDKDF (reference sequence). In DNA, the CDR3 is TGTGCCTCGGGACTCCAAAGCTACAATGAGCAGTTCTTC. Its translation is CASGLQSYNEQFF.

The chain is built from TRBV2 and TRBJ1-3; 9 bases map to TRBD1. Trimming cost V 11 bases and J 3 bases; bases outside gene matches: 8. The CDR3 spans 14 residues. CDR1 and CDR2 from the germline V gene are SNHLY and FYNNEI. CDR3 in amino acids: CAGRDRAVGNTIYF. CDR3 DNA: TGTGCCGGCCGGGACAGGGCGGTTGGAAACACCATATATTTT.

The V gene is TRBV4-2, the J gene TRBJ2-2; the D gene is possibly TRBD1 (5 bases). V lost 0 bases and J 2 bases, leaving 13 bases between the germline ends. Germline lookup yields CDR1 LGHNA and CDR2 YNFKEQ. The CDR3 is made up of 17 amino acids. In DNA form, the CDR3 reads TGTGCCAGCAGCCAAGAAGGGGTAGTACCTAACACCGGGGAGCTGTTTTTT. Amino acids: CASSQEGVVPNTGELFF.

This clone occurred once. This chain links TRBV25-1 with TRBJ2-3, with TRBD2 identical over 8 bases. The CDR3 is 16 residues long. Germline CDR1 reads MGHDK; CDR2 reads SYGVNS. Unmatched junction bases numbered 3, after V lost 1 base and J lost 0 bases. The CDR3 nucleotides are TGTGCCAGCAGTGAATTTAGGACTAGCAGCACAGATACGCAGTATTTT. It yields the protein CASSEFRTSSTDTQYF.

J is TRBJ1-5 and V is TRBV5-1; D is undetermined. CDR3 length: 13 amino acids. V lost 2 bases and J lost 7, with 10 bases in between. The germline V gene has CDR1 SGHRS and CDR2 YFSETQ. CDR3 loop: CASSLEGSQPQHF. CDR3 coding DNA: TGCGCCAGCAGCTTAGAGGGAAGCCAGCCCCAGCATTTT.

The CDR3 DNA follows: TGTGCCAGCAGCAAGACAGATGCCACTGAAGCTTTCTTT. Translation: CASSKTDATEAFF. V gene TRBV11-2 combines with J gene TRBJ1-1, with D possibly matching TRBD1 (5 bases). V gave up 5 bases and J gave up 4 bases, with 11 bases separating them. The CDR3 extends over 13 amino acids. The germline V gene has CDR1 SGHAT and CDR2 FQNNGV.

The chain joins TRBV4-2 to TRBJ2-1; D possibly corresponds to TRBD2 (5 bases). V lost 5 bases to trimming and J lost 1 base, with 9 bases between them. CDR1 is LGHNA and CDR2 is YNFKEQ in the germline V gene. The CDR3 totals 14 residues. The CDR3 spells CASSADSSYNEQFF. In DNA form, the CDR3 reads TGTGCCAGCAGCGCGGACTCTTCCTACAATGAGCAGTTCTTC.

The rearrangement links TRBV4-3 to TRBJ1-1, with D possibly matching TRBD1 (5 bases). The CDR3 is 19 residues long. Trimming took 1 base from V and 3 from J, leaving 24 bases between them. CDR1 and CDR2 from the germline V gene are LGHNA and YSLEER. DNA of the CDR3: TGCGCCAGCAGCCAAGGCGGGACCTATGAAGACACGGTGGACACTGAAGCTTTCTTT. This encodes CASSQGGTYEDTVDTEAFF.

The CDR3 reads CASSQRAPGTSGKGDTQYF. The CDR3 DNA reads TGTGCCAGCAGCCAAAGAGCCCCTGGGACTAGCGGGAAAGGGGATACGCAGTATTTT. The V call is TRBV4-2, the J call TRBJ2-3, with 13 positions matching TRBD2. The V gene end was trimmed by 2 bases and the J gene end by 6 bases; junction bases not matched to a gene: 14. There are 19 residues in the CDR3. The germline CDR1 and CDR2 sequences are LGHNA and YNFKEQ.